These 17 T cell receptor beta chains share one sample of origin, sequenced in a study of blood T cell repertoires in COVID-19. Sequencing was performed with immunoSEQ multiplex PCR; in TCRdb, only in-frame clones are kept and a portion is missing. The sample carries under 400,000 clones, roughly 90% recorded once. Specimen: PBMCs or T cells enriched from blood (not recorded which). The origin of the receptors is a woman aged 25 to 39 who had been exposed to COVID-19.

In nucleotides, the CDR3 is TGTGCCAGCAGCCGAGGGGGCTGGGAGCCCCAGCATTTT. This translates into CASSRGGWEPQHF. The chain recombines TRBV13 with TRBJ1-5, with 7 bases fitting TRBD1. V gave up 5 bases and J gave up 8 bases; unmatched junction bases: 6. In germline, CDR1 is PRHDT, CDR2 FYEKMQ (reference sequence). The CDR3 loop spans 13 amino acids. Supplemented by reference TRBV13 and TRBJ1-5, the full variable domain reads AAGVIQSPRHLIKEKRETATLKCYPIPRHDTVYWYQQGPGQDPQFLISFYEKMQSDKGSIPDRFSAQQFSDYHSELNMSSLELGDSALYFCASSRGGWEPQHFGDGTRLSIL.

The genes are TRBV5-1 and TRBJ2-5; perhaps TRBD1 as D (5 bases). There are 14 residues in the CDR3. The germline CDR1 and CDR2 sequences are SGHRS and YFSETQ. Trimming cost V 4 bases and J 1 base, with 11 bases left between them. The CDR3 protein is CASSPLGAQETQYF. CDR3 bases: TGCGCCAGCAGCCCCCTAGGGGCCCAAGAGACCCAGTACTTC.

V is TRBV3-1 (or the pseudogene TRBV3-2) and J is TRBJ2-7, with 11 nucleotides matching TRBD1. This CDR3 contains 15 residues. J lost 5 bases, V lost 3 bases, and 6 bases had no gene match. Germline V CDR1 and CDR2: LGHDT, YNNKEL (reference sequence). In DNA form, the CDR3 reads TGTGCCAGCAGCCAGAGGGACAGGGGGTACCACGAGCAGTACTTC. Translated, it gives CASSQRDRGYHEQYF.

The table lists this clone with a count of one. V and J are TRBV19 and TRBJ1-2; the D gene is possibly TRBD1 (5 bases). The CDR3 consists of 16 residues. The V and J ends lost 4 bases and 3 bases respectively, with 18 bases between them. Germline V gene lookup returns CDR1 LNHDA and CDR2 SQIVND (reference sequence). The CDR3 nucleotides read TGTGCCAGTAGTAGATGGGGCAGAGTCGCGGACTATGGCTACACCTTC. Residues: CASSRWGRVADYGYTF.

The gene calls are TRBV5-1 and TRBJ2-7, with D possibly being TRBD1 (6 bases). V lost 3 bases to trimming and J lost 6 bases, with 13 bases between them. Germline V CDR1 and CDR2: SGHRS, YFSETQ. This CDR3 is built from 13 residues. The CDR3 spells CASSSQQGIEQYF. In DNA form, the CDR3 reads TGCGCCAGCAGCTCCCAACAGGGTATCGAGCAGTACTTC.

This CDR3 reads CASSEWESEQYF. CDR3 nucleotides: TGCGCCAGCAGTGAGTGGGAGAGCGAGCAGTACTTC. The chain has TRBV10-2 and TRBJ2-7; D is perhaps TRBD2 (5 bases). The CDR3 has 12 amino acids. CDR1 is WSHSY and CDR2 is SAAADI in the germline V gene. The ends were cut back, 1 base at V and 6 bases at J, with 7 bases in the middle.

The rearrangement joins TRBV27 to TRBJ2-7, with 11 bases that match TRBD2. Germline loops: CDR1 MNHEY, CDR2 SMNVEV (reference sequence). J lost 4 bases, V lost 3 bases, and 2 bases had no gene match. The CDR3 covers 14 residues. The chain's CDR3 is CASSLASGRYEQYF. CDR3 nucleotide sequence: TGTGCCAGCAGTTTGGCTAGCGGGAGGTACGAGCAGTACTTC.

This clone was counted a single time. The chain recombines TRBV29-1 with TRBJ1-5; D remains ambiguous. CDR3 length: 13 amino acids. Germline lookup yields CDR1 SQVTM and CDR2 ANQGSEA. Trimming removed 5 bases from V and 0 bases from J, with 8 bases in between. CDR3 nucleotides: TGCAGCGTTCAGGTCAGTAGCAATCAGCCCCAGCATTTT. Its translation: CSVQVSSNQPQHF.

The chain is built from TRBV6-2 or TRBV6-3 and TRBJ2-5, with 7 bases fitting TRBD2. Germline V gene sequence: CDR1 MNHEY, CDR2 SVGEGT. CDR3 length: 19 amino acids. J lost 4 bases, V lost 0 bases, and 17 bases had no gene match. CDR3 sequence (DNA): TGTGCCAGCAGTTACTCGGGTTTTGGCGGGAGTTATTCGGGAGAGACCCAGTACTTC. Its protein product is CASSYSGFGGSYSGETQYF.

This chain uses TRBV6-5 with TRBJ1-3; 9 bases align to TRBD1. This CDR3 is built from 15 residues. V lost 4 bases, J lost 2 bases, and 3 bases stayed unmatched. Germline CDR1 reads MNHEY; CDR2 reads SVGAGI. Here the CDR3 DNA reads TGTGCCAGCAGTTTCGGACAGGGGACTGGAAACACCATATATTTT. It translates to CASSFGQGTGNTIYF.

The chain employs TRBV7-3 and TRBJ1-2, with D perhaps matching TRBD1 (6 bases). Trimming removed 5 bases at V and 5 bases at J, with 12 bases between. The CDR3 loop spans 13 amino acids. CDR1 and CDR2 from the germline V gene are SGHTA and FQGTGA. The CDR3 region has the DNA TGTGCCAGCAGCGCACAGACAGGTTATGGCTACACCTTC. It yields the protein CASSAQTGYGYTF.

V is TRBV14 and J is TRBJ2-7, with 9 nucleotides matching TRBD2. Germline loops: CDR1 SGHDN, CDR2 FVKESK. The V gene end was trimmed by 4 bases and the J gene end by 3 bases; junction bases not matched to a gene: 4. This CDR3 contains 14 residues. The CDR3 DNA is TGTGCCAGCAGCCTACAGCGGGAGGACTACGAGCAGTACTTC. This sequence encodes CASSLQREDYEQYF.

This chain connects TRBV3-1 (or the pseudogene TRBV3-2) to TRBJ1-1; D is ambiguous. The V and J ends lost 8 bases and 1 base respectively, with 11 bases between them. This CDR3 is built from 13 residues. Per germline, CDR1 LGHDT and CDR2 YNNKEL (reference sequence). The CDR3 DNA reads TGTGCCAGCCGACCCACAGCGAACACTGAAGCTTTCTTT. The encoded protein is CASRPTANTEAFF.

The rearrangement joins TRBV28 to TRBJ2-1; TRBD1 aligns across 9 bases. Looked up from germline, CDR1 is MDHEN and CDR2 is SYDVKM. The CDR3 has 16 residues. V trimming: 6 bases; J trimming: 5 bases; junction bases outside the gene matches: 11. CDR3 sequence (DNA): TGTGCCAGCAGCCCCTCTGGGACAGGGATTAACAATGAGCAGTTCTTC. Amino acid sequence: CASSPSGTGINNEQFF.

The chain couples TRBV12-3 or TRBV12-4 to TRBJ2-7; 7 bases match TRBD1. This CDR3 contains 13 residues. The trim removed 4 bases at V and 6 bases at J, leaving 6 bases unmatched. The CDR3: CASSYRQGSEQYF. The CDR3 DNA reads TGTGCCAGCAGTTACAGACAGGGATCCGAGCAGTACTTC.

This clone was counted once. The chain links TRBV25-1 to TRBJ1-4, with TRBD1 identical over 9 bases. V lost 5 bases to trimming and J lost 8 bases; unmatched junction nucleotides: 6. The germline V gene encodes CDR1 MGHDK and CDR2 SYGVNS. CDR3 length equals 14 residues. In DNA form, the CDR3 reads TGTGCCAGCAGTCCGGGACAGGGAGGCGAAAAACTGTTTTTT. Translated, it gives CASSPGQGGEKLFF.

The chain recombines TRBV15 with TRBJ2-7; no clear D. Per germline, CDR1 LNHNV and CDR2 YYDKDF (reference sequence). V was pared by 0 bases and J by 2 bases, with 5 bases between. CDR3 size: 13 residues. The CDR3 DNA sequence: TGTGCCACCAGCAGAGAGGCCACCTACGAGCAGTACTTC. Amino acid sequence: CATSREATYEQYF.